Following are 3 T cell receptor beta chains from one sample sequenced in a study of T-cell memory formation after mild COVID-19. TCRdb processed the 5' RACE reads anew with MiXCR; each CDR3 protein has one entry. The table shows around 200,000 distinct CDR3 sequences, with about a fifth occurring only once. What was sequenced was PBMCs or a T cell subset sorted from them (not recorded which). These receptors originate from an adult woman who had mild COVID-19 (a few samples of this study predate the infection). Cell type and time point are not known.

The table lists this clonotype with a count of one. The chain has TRBV1 and TRBJ2-1; the table assigns TRBD2, which was not confirmed against the DNA. TRBV1 is a pseudogene locus. The CDR3 sequence is 16 residues long. In DNA, the CDR3 is TGCACCAGCAGCCAAAATGGGACTAGCGGGCGTTATGAGCAGTTCTTC. Translation: CTSSQNGTSGRYEQFF.

This clonotype was counted only a few times. The V and J genes are TRBV18 and TRBJ2-4, with a weak D call TRBD1 (6 bases). The V end lost 6 bases, the J end lost 2 bases, and 14 bases lay between the germline ends. Germline V gene data show CDR1 as KGHSH and CDR2 as LQKENI. CDR3 size: 15 residues. Here the CDR3 reads CASSLPQGTKNIQYF. As DNA, the CDR3 is TGTGCCAGCTCGCTACCACAGGGAACCAAAAACATTCAGTACTTC.

V gene TRBV4-3 combines with J gene TRBJ2-3; 10 nucleotides align to TRBD2. The CDR3 consists of 17 residues. The J segment lost 4 bases and the V segment lost 1 base, leaving 8 bases of the junction unmatched. Germline-derived CDR1 and CDR2 are LGHNA and YSLEER. The CDR3, as DNA: TGCGCCAGCAGCCAAGGATGGGTAGCGGGAGGTGCAGATACGCAGTATTTT. Protein: CASSQGWVAGGADTQYF.